The TCR beta chain under discussion was sequenced for a study of OX40 agonist ivuxolimab in advanced cancers. Sequenced by immunoSEQ multiplex PCR; TCRdb stores in-frame clones only, minus some. The sample holds more than 70,000 clones, roughly 90% seen once. As for this clone: The antigen is unknown.

Between the trimmed V and J ends, which lost 1 base and 1 base, there was a span of 8 bases. The CDR3 loop spans 14 amino acids. Germline loops: CDR1 SGDLS, CDR2 YYNGEE. Regarding the study as a whole: Both blood CD4+ and CD8+ T cells showed clonal growth by week 6 at 0.1 to 3.0 mg/kg.

This clonotype was sampled from an adult with an advanced solid tumor such as melanoma, head and neck, liver or kidney cancer. The chain is built from TRBV9 and TRBJ1-1; D unclear. The sample was CD4+ or CD8+ T cells sorted from blood, taken in a trial of the OX40 agonist ivuxolimab. CDR3 amino acids: CASSVMSENTEAFF. For the CDR3, the DNA is TGTGCCAGCAGCGTAATGTCAGAGAACACTGAAGCTTTCTTT.